The TCR beta chain under discussion was sequenced for a study of blood T cell repertoires in COVID-19. Study background: There were acute and convalescent COVID-19 samples, and they came from the United States, Italy and Spain. The cDNA or gDNA used as material had been derived from T cells, B-cell-depleted T cells, or PBMCs.

Germline CDR1 reads MNHNY; CDR2 reads SVGAGI (reference sequence). The CDR3 has 14 residues. After removal of 6 bases from V and 0 bases from J, the junction contained 3 bases not matched to a gene. In the study's own analysis: From reference gene primer amplification, estimates of nucleated cell counts were derived. The repertoire was sequenced with immunoSEQ multiplex PCR; TCRdb's copy has only in-frame clones and lacks some. V, J and clone size were drawn from that table, and D and trimming were deduced from the DNA. The profile covers under 110,000 clones, with 70% to 85% appearing a single time and roughly 13% taken by the ten largest.

The V and J genes are TRBV6-6 and TRBJ1-1, with 8 bases identical to TRBD1. Source material: peripheral blood. This TCR derives from a woman aged 55-70 years with acute or convalescent COVID-19. DNA for the CDR3: TGTGCCAGCAGAAAACAGGGGGTGAACACTGAAGCTTTCTTT. It codes for CASRKQGVNTEAFF.